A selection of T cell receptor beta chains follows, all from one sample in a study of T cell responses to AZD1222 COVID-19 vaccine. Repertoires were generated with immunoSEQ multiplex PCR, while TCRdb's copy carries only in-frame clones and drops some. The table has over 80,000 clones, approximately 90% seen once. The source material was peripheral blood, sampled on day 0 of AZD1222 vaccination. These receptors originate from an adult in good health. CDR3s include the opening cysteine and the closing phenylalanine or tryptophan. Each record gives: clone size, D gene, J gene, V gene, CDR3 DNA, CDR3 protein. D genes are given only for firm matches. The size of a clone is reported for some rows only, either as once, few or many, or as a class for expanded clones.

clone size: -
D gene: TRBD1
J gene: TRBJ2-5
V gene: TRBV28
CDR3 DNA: TGTGCCAGCAGAAGGACAGGGCAAGAGACCCAGTACTTC
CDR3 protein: CASRRTGQETQYF

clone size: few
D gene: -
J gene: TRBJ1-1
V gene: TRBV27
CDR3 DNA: TGTGCCAGCAGTTTGAGACAGACTATAATGAACACTGAAGCTTTCTTT
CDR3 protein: CASSLRQTIMNTEAFF

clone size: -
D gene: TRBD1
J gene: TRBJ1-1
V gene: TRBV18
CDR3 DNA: TGTGCCAGCTCGAGAAACAGGGGGCGGAACACTGAAGCTTTCTTT
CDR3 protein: CASSRNRGRNTEAFF

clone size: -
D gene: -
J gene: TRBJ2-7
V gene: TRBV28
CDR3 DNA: TGTGCCAGCAACGTGGGGTACGAGCAGTACTTC
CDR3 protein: CASNVGYEQYF

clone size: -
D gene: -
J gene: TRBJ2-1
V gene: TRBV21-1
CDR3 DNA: TGTGCCAGCAGCAAAGGCCGTTACTGGGGCTCCTACAATGAGCAGTTCTTC
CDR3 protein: CASSKGRYWGSYNEQFF

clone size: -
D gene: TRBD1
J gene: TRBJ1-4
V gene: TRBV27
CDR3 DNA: TGTGCCAGCAGTTTCTCCGGGACAGCCTTAAAACTCTTTAATGAAAAACTGTTTTTT
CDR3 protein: CASSFSGTALKLFNEKLFF

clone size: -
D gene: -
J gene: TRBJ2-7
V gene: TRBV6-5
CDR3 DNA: TGTGCCAGCAGCCTGGCCAGGGGAGTCTACGAGCAGTACTTC
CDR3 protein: CASSLARGVYEQYF

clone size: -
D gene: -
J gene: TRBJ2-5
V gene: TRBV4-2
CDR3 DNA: TGTGCCAGCAGCCAAGATCAGGGGAGGAGAGAGACCCAGTACTTC
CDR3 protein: CASSQDQGRRETQYF

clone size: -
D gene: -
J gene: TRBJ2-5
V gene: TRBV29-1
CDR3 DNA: TGCAGCGTTGAGTCTTCCAGACAAGAGACCCAGTACTTC
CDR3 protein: CSVESSRQETQYF

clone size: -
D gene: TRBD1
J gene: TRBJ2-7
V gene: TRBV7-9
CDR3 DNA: TGTGCCAGCAGCTCCGGGACAGGGAAAGTCGAGCAGTACTTC
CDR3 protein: CASSSGTGKVEQYF

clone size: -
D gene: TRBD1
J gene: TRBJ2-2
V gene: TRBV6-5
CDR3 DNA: TGTGCCAGCAGTAGAGGGACAGGGGGTACCGGGGAGCTGTTTTTT
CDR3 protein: CASSRGTGGTGELFF

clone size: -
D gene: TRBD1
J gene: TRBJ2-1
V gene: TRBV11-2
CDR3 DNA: TGTGCCAGCAGCTTAGGATTTCGAGGGGGCTCGTCCTACAATGAGCAGTTCTTC
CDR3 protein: CASSLGFRGGSSYNEQFF

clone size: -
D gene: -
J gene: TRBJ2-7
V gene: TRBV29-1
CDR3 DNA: TGCAGCGTTGGAAGTCTAAGGGCTGACCGGGACGGATCCTACGAGCAGTACTTC
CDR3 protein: CSVGSLRADRDGSYEQYF

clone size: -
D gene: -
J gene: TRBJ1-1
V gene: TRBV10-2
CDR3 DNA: TGCGCCAGCACGAGGACGGTTACGAACACTGAAGCTTTCTTT
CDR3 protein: CASTRTVTNTEAFF

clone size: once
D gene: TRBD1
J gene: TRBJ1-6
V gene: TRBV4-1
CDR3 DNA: TGCGCCAGCAGACGTCTGACAGGGAGAGGGAGAAATTCACCCCTCCACTTT
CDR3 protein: CASRRLTGRGRNSPLHF

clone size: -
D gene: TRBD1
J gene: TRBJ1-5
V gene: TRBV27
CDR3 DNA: TGTGCCAGCAGTTCCCAGACAGGGGGTCTCAATCAGCCCCAGCATTTT
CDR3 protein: CASSSQTGGLNQPQHF

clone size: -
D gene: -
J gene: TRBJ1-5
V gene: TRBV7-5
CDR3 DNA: TGTGCCAGAAGCTTCACTCAGGGTAGACAGCCCCAGCATTTT
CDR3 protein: CARSFTQGRQPQHF

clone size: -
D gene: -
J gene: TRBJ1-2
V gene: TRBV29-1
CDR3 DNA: TGCAGCGTTATGCAAGGTCCTAACTATGGCTACACCTTC
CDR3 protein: CSVMQGPNYGYTF

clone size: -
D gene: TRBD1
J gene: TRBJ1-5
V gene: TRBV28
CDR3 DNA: TGTGCCAGCAGTCGCACCTCCGGGACAGGGCAAACAGCCCAGCATTTT
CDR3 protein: CASSRTSGTGQTAQHF

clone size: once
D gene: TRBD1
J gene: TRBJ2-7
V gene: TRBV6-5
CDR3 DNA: TGTGCCAGCAGAAATCAGGACAGGTCCTACGAGCAGTACTTC
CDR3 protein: CASRNQDRSYEQYF

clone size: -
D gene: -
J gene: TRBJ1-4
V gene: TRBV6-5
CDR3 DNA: TGTGCCAGCAGTTACTTAGGGGGATCTAATGAAAAACTGTTTTTT
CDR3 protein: CASSYLGGSNEKLFF

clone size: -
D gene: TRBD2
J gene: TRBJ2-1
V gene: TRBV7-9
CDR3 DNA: TGTGCCAGCAGTCCTCCTGGGTTAGCGGGGCTGGTGAGGAATGAGCAGTTCTTC
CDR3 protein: CASSPPGLAGLVRNEQFF

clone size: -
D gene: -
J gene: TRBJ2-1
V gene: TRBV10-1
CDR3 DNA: TGCGCCAGCAGTGAGTCGGCGGCGGGTGCCTACAATGAGCAGTTCTTC
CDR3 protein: CASSESAAGAYNEQFF

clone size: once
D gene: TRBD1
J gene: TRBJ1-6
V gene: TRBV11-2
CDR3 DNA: TGTGCCAGCAGCTTCCGGGACAGGGGACGGTCACCCCTCCACTTT
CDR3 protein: CASSFRDRGRSPLHF

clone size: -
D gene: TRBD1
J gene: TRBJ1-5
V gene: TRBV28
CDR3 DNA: TGTGCCAGCAGTTTACCCGGGACAGGGAGTCAGCCCCAGCATTTT
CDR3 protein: CASSLPGTGSQPQHF

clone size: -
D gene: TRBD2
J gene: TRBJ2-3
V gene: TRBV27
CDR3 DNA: TGTGCCAGCAGTTTCTCGGGACTAGCGGGAGACGCGCAGTATTTT
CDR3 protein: CASSFSGLAGDAQYF

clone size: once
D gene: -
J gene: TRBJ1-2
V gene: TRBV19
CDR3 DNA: TGTGCCAGTATTCCGAGAAGCGTGGCTCACTATGGCTACACCTTC
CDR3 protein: CASIPRSVAHYGYTF

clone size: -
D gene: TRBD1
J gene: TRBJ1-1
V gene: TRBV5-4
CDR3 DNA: TGTGCCAGCAGCTTTAGTGGGAGGGGGCCTAGGGGAACTGAAGCTTTCTTT
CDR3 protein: CASSFSGRGPRGTEAFF

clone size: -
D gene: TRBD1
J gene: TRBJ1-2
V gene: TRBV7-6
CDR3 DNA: TGTGCCAGCAGCCCAAGACAGGGTGTCACTAACTATGGCTACACCTTC
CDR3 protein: CASSPRQGVTNYGYTF

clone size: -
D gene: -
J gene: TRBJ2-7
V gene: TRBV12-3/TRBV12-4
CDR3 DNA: TGTGCCAGCAGTGCAGACCGGGACGAGCAGTACTTC
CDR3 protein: CASSADRDEQYF

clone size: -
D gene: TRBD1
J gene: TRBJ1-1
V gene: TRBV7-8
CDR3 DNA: TGTGCCAGCAGCTTTGGGCTGAGGGGGCGGAACACTGAAGCTTTCTTT
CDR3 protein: CASSFGLRGRNTEAFF

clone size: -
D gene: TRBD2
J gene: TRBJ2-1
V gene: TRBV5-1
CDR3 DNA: TGCGCCAGCAGCTCCGCGGGAGACTTTGAGCAGTTCTTC
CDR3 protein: CASSSAGDFEQFF

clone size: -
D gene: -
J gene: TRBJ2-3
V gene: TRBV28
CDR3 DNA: TGTGCCAGCAGGTCCGAACTCCCGGGGAGAGATACGCAGTATTTT
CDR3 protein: CASRSELPGRDTQYF

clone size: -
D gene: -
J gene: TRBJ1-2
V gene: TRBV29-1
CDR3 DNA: TGCAGCGTCCCGGCGGGAGATGGCTACACCTTC
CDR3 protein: CSVPAGDGYTF

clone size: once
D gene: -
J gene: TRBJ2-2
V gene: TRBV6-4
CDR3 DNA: TGTGCCAGCAGGGGACCCCTCGGGGAGCTGTTTTTT
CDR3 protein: CASRGPLGELFF

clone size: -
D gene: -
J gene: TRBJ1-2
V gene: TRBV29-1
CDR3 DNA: TGCAGCGTCGGCGGGCCTAACTATGGCTACACCTTC
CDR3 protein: CSVGGPNYGYTF

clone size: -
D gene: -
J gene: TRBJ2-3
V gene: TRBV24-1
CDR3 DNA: TGTGCCACCAGTGATTTACGGGAATCAGATACGCAGTATTTT
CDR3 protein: CATSDLRESDTQYF

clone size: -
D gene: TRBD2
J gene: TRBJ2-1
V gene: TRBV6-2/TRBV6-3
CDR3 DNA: TGTGCCAGCAGTTACGGACTAGCGGGAGGGTACAATGAGCAGTTCTTC
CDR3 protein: CASSYGLAGGYNEQFF

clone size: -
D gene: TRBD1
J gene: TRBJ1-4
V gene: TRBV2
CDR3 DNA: TGTGCCAGCAGACGGGACAGGACTAATGAAAAACTGTTTTTT
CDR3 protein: CASRRDRTNEKLFF

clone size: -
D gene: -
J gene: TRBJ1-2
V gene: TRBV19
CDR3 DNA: TGTGCCAGTACGAGGGTCCCGCTAAGCTATGGCTACACCTTC
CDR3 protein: CASTRVPLSYGYTF